This T cell receptor beta chain derives from a study of early T cells in non-severe SARS-CoV-2 infection. Study context: Sequenced material consisted of bulk RNA (from unsorted whole blood), and chains were unpaired. Study observations and caveats: Private and CD4 specificities were missed by VDJdb matching, which favored anti-spike CD8 responses.

Germline CDR1 and CDR2: SEHNR and FQNEAQ (reference sequence). CDR3 length: 13 amino acids. V was pared by 3 bases and J by 3 bases, with 1 base of the junction left unmatched. This clonotype has ten or more counts. Its cognate antigen is unknown. Individual cDNA molecules carried attached unique molecular identifiers. In TCRdb, the 5' RACE reads were re-called with MiXCR into one record per CDR3 protein. The table has about 69,000 distinct CDR3 sequences, under 9.5% seen once. The TCR comes from an adult who was a healthcare worker with PCR-confirmed SARS-CoV-2 infection or an uninfected control (not recorded which). Sequenced input: whole blood. The gene calls are TRBV7-9 and TRBJ1-2; 7 bases line up with TRBD1. CDR3 sequence reads: CASSLGQHYGYTF. The CDR3 nucleotides read TGTGCCAGCAGCTTGGGACAGCACTATGGCTACACCTTC. Looking up the rest from reference TRBV7-9 and TRBJ1-2 gives the full variable domain: DTGVSQNPRHKITKRGQNVTFRCDPISEHNRLYWYRQTLGQGPEFLTYFQNEAQLEKSRLLSDRFSAERPKGSFSTLEIQRTEQGDSAMYLCASSLGQHYGYTFGSGTRLTVV.